A single sample is the source of the 2 T cell receptor beta chains below, sequenced in a study of beta chain features in type 1 diabetes. The sequenced template was cDNA made from the entire isolated RNA. Method: immunoSEQ multiplex PCR; TCRdb's copy keeps in-frame clones and lacks some. The sample carries a few hundred thousand clones, 8% to 13% recorded once. Sequenced: naive CD4+ T cells from blood. The source is a woman between 25 and 40 years old in good health.

This clone was seen a few times. The chain recombines TRBV29-1 with TRBJ2-1; TRBD2 matches 9 bases. The CDR3 covers 12 residues. Germline V gene lookup returns CDR1 SQVTM and CDR2 ANQGSEA. The CDR3 sequence is CSSGSGFDEQFF. The CDR3 DNA sequence: TGCAGTAGCGGGAGTGGTTTCGATGAGCAGTTCTTC.

Only a few counts were recorded for this clone. This sequence joins TRBV6-5 and TRBJ1-1, with D possibly matching TRBD1 (6 bases). Germline assignment: CDR1 MNHEY and CDR2 SVGAGI. The CDR3 totals 14 residues. V was pared by 4 bases and J by 2 bases, with 11 bases between. CDR3 DNA sequence: TGTGCCAGCAGTTGGACAGAATCAAACACTGAAGCTTTCTTT. The encoded protein is CASSWTESNTEAFF.